This is a list of T cell receptor beta chains from one sample in a study of graft-versus-host responses after intestinal transplantation. TCRdb's copy holds only in-frame clones and misses some; the assay was immunoSEQ multiplex PCR. This sample has 12,000 to 15,000 clones, with around 94% found just once. Sample: PBMCs, taken 9 days after transplant. These receptor sequences come from a human patient who received an intestinal transplant, so some T cells may come from the graft donor. CDR3s include the opening cysteine and the closing phenylalanine or tryptophan. The order of the fields is V gene, J gene, D gene, clone size, CDR3 protein, CDR3 DNA. D genes are given only for firm matches. Where a row states a size, it is once, few, many or the class of an expanded clone; other rows omit it.

TRBV5-4,TRBJ2-2,-,-,CASSSGTGELFF,TGTGCCAGCAGCTCGGGCACCGGGGAGCTGTTTTTT
TRBV2,TRBJ2-1,-,-,CASSPGLFSDEQFF,TGTGCCAGCAGCCCGGGACTGTTTTCAGATGAGCAGTTCTTC
TRBV6-1,TRBJ2-5,-,-,CASSEDLQETQYF,TGTGCCAGCAGTGAAGACCTCCAAGAGACCCAGTACTTC
TRBV30,TRBJ1-4,-,-,CAWSVEGPGEKLFF,TGTGCCTGGAGTGTAGAGGGTCCGGGGGAAAAACTGTTTTTT
TRBV6-1,TRBJ1-1,-,-,CASSSRGNTEAFF,TGTGCCAGCAGCTCTAGGGGGAACACTGAAGCTTTCTTT
TRBV27,TRBJ2-7,TRBD1,-,CASSPQIGQGAVYEQYF,TGTGCCAGCAGTCCTCAAATAGGACAGGGGGCGGTCTACGAGCAGTACTTC
TRBV27,TRBJ2-1,-,-,CASSFMDNEQFF,TGTGCCAGCAGTTTTATGGACAATGAGCAGTTCTTC
TRBV11-3,TRBJ2-1,TRBD1,-,CASSLEGQPTYSSYNEQFF,TGTGCCAGCAGCTTAGAGGGACAGCCAACTTATAGCTCCTACAATGAGCAGTTCTTC
TRBV9,TRBJ2-3,TRBD2,-,CASSVGGDPTDTQYF,TGTGCCAGCAGCGTGGGAGGGGATCCGACAGATACGCAGTATTTT
TRBV29-1,TRBJ2-1,-,-,CSVGIRAVGNEQFF,TGCAGCGTTGGCATTCGGGCAGTAGGGAATGAGCAGTTCTTC
TRBV12-5,TRBJ2-7,TRBD1,-,CASGLFLLSGTGEDEQYF,TGTGCTAGTGGTTTGTTCCTCCTCTCCGGGACAGGGGAGGACGAGCAGTACTTC
TRBV4-1,TRBJ2-7,-,-,CASSQGTGDVYEQYF,TGCGCCAGCAGCCAAGGAACGGGAGACGTCTACGAGCAGTACTTC
TRBV4-2,TRBJ2-7,-,-,CASSQRTYIYEQYF,TGTGCCAGCAGCCAAAGGACTTACATTTACGAGCAGTACTTC
TRBV27,TRBJ1-2,TRBD1,-,CASSFWQGARLVGYTF,TGTGCCAGCAGTTTTTGGCAGGGGGCGCGGTTGGTTGGCTACACCTTC
TRBV5-4,TRBJ2-3,TRBD2,-,CASSLFLSGRGDTQYF,TGTGCCAGCAGCTTGTTCTTAAGCGGGAGGGGAGATACGCAGTATTTT
TRBV5-6,TRBJ2-1,-,-,CASSVGGWGYNEQFF,TGTGCCAGCAGCGTTGGGGGGTGGGGCTACAATGAGCAGTTCTTC
TRBV7-3,TRBJ2-2,-,-,CASSATGSTGELFF,TGTGCCAGCAGCGCGACAGGTTCCACCGGGGAGCTGTTTTTT
TRBV10-3,TRBJ2-7,-,few,CAISETAYEQYF,TGTGCCATCAGTGAGACAGCCTACGAGCAGTACTTC
TRBV28,TRBJ2-7,TRBD2,-,CASSGGLAGSSYEQYF,TGTGCCAGCAGTGGGGGACTAGCGGGCAGCTCCTACGAGCAGTACTTC
TRBV21-1,TRBJ2-7,-,few,CASSHPADRVHPYEQYF,TGTGCCAGCAGCCACCCAGCCGACAGGGTTCACCCCTACGAGCAGTACTTC
TRBV29-1,TRBJ1-2,TRBD1,-,CSVEKRTGSDGYTF,TGCAGCGTTGAGAAACGGACAGGGTCCGATGGCTACACCTTC
TRBV9,TRBJ1-1,-,-,CASSAWGGEYTEAFF,TGTGCCAGCAGCGCTTGGGGGGGGGAGTACACTGAAGCTTTCTTT
TRBV13,TRBJ2-5,-,-,CASSLASQETQYF,TGTGCCAGCAGCTTAGCCAGCCAAGAGACCCAGTACTTC
TRBV7-8,TRBJ2-5,-,-,CASSPLSGRQETQYF,TGTGCCAGCAGCCCCCTCTCGGGGCGTCAAGAGACCCAGTACTTC
TRBV28,TRBJ2-5,-,-,CASSFTETQYF,TGTGCCAGCAGTTTTACGGAGACCCAGTACTTC
TRBV4-2,TRBJ2-7,TRBD1,-,CASSQDGTGDYEQYF,TGTGCCAGCAGCCAAGATGGGACAGGGGATTACGAGCAGTACTTC
TRBV30,TRBJ1-1,TRBD1,once,CAWSVTGVVTEAFF,TGTGCCTGGAGTGTGACAGGGGTCGTCACTGAAGCTTTCTTT
TRBV19,TRBJ1-1,-,-,CASSILGGATEAFF,TGTGCCAGTAGTATTCTAGGGGGGGCCACTGAAGCTTTCTTT
TRBV5-6,TRBJ2-3,-,-,CASSLTPGDRTDTQYF,TGTGCCAGCAGCTTAACCCCGGGAGACCGCACAGATACGCAGTATTTT